Below, 23 T cell receptor beta chains from the same sample are listed, as sequenced in a study of T-cell reconstitution after alpha-beta-depleted transplantation in children. The TCRbeta library was prepared with unique molecular identifiers. TCRdb called the PCR reads again in MiXCR, with one record for every CDR3 protein. The sample yields some 600,000 distinct CDR3 sequences, about an eighth seen once. This material consisted of PBMCs, mostly from graft donor cells, taken 360 days after TCRalphabeta/CD19-depleted stem cell transplant. These receptors all stem from a male patient younger than 18 who had a stem cell transplant for acute myeloid leukemia, so the T cells may come from the graft donor.

Points on this clonotype: The junction and the germline gene differ at one end; a read error may be behind it. The J gene is TRBJ2-3, the V gene TRBV29-1, with no clear D. The germline V gene has CDR1 SQVTM and CDR2 ANQGSEA. This CDR3 region has 12 residues. Written as DNA, the CDR3 is TGCAGAGTTGAGACTTGGGCAGATACGCAGTATTTT. Translated, it gives CRVETWADTQYF.

There are a few counts of this clonotype. This sequence joins TRBV29-1 and TRBJ2-7, with 10 bases matching TRBD2. Germline V gene lookup returns CDR1 SQVTM and CDR2 ANQGSEA. The CDR3 has 13 amino acids. J lost 3 bases, V lost 8 bases, and 7 bases had no gene match. The CDR3 reads CSTLLAGDYEQYF. The CDR3 coding sequence is TGCAGCACTCTTCTAGCGGGAGACTACGAGCAGTACTTC.

In this sample, this clonotype turned up many times. CDR3 DNA sequence: TGTGCCAGCTCACCCTCTCTAGCGGTTCAAGAGACCCAGTACTTC. It is translated as CASSPSLAVQETQYF. The chain links TRBV18 to TRBJ2-5; 7 bases line up with TRBD2. The CDR3 has 15 amino acids. Germline V gives CDR1 KGHSH, CDR2 LQKENI. Trimming took 3 bases from V and 2 from J; bases not matched to a gene: 6.

The table lists this clonotype with a few counts. The CDR3 coding sequence is TGTGCCAGCAGTTTACCGACAGAGGCAGAGACCCAGTACTTC. Its protein product is CASSLPTEAETQYF. The chain uses TRBV12-3 or TRBV12-4 and TRBJ2-5; D possibly corresponds to TRBD1 (5 bases). This CDR3 is built from 14 residues. V shed 2 bases and J shed 4 bases, with 11 bases lying between them.

The rearrangement joins TRBV19 to TRBJ2-7; 7 bases align to TRBD1. The J segment lost 2 bases and the V segment lost 6 bases, leaving 7 bases of the junction unmatched. The CDR3 has 14 residues. Germline V gene sequence: CDR1 LNHDA, CDR2 SQIVND (reference sequence). In DNA form, the CDR3 reads TGTGCCAGTAGGCCCGGACAGGATACCTACGAGCAGTACTTC. The encoded protein is CASRPGQDTYEQYF.

This clonotype came up once. This chain uses TRBV2 with TRBJ2-7; D may correspond to TRBD1 or TRBD2 (5 bases each). The CDR3 covers 14 residues. Trimming cost V 7 bases and J 2 bases, with 15 bases left between them. The germline CDR1 and CDR2 sequences are SNHLY and FYNNEI. The CDR3 reads CASTGDGWTYEQYF. The CDR3 bases are TGTGCCAGCACCGGGGACGGCTGGACCTACGAGCAGTACTTC.

This clonotype was seen repeatedly, ten times or more. J is TRBJ2-1 and V is TRBV10-3; D possibly uses TRBD1 or TRBD2 (5 bases each). CDR3 size: 15 residues. In germline, CDR1 is ENHRY, CDR2 SYGVKD. Trimming left V 2 bases short and J 4 bases short, with 12 bases between. DNA for the CDR3: TGTGCCATCAGTGAGAGGGCAGGGAGTTACAATGAGCAGTTCTTC. It codes for CAISERAGSYNEQFF.

Many counts were recorded for this clonotype. V is TRBV5-1 and J is TRBJ1-3; perhaps TRBD1 as D (5 bases). Trimming left V 0 bases short and J 8 bases short, with 9 bases between. In germline, CDR1 is SGHRS, CDR2 YFSETQ. This CDR3 has 13 residues. CDR3 protein: CASSLGGYDTIYF. Written as DNA, the CDR3 is TGCGCCAGCAGCTTGGGGGGCTACGACACCATATATTTT.

The rearrangement uses TRBV7-9 and TRBJ2-1, with D possibly matching TRBD2 (5 bases). The germline V gene encodes CDR1 SEHNR and CDR2 FQNEAQ (reference sequence). CDR3 length: 15 residues. Between the trimmed V and J ends, which lost 5 bases and 4 bases, there was a span of 15 bases. In DNA, the CDR3 is TGTGCCAGCAGCATCCTCTCGTCGGGGTACAATGAGCAGTTCTTC. As protein: CASSILSSGYNEQFF.

This clonotype was seen only a few times. The V call is TRBV29-1, the J call TRBJ1-5; possible D gene TRBD1, 5 bases. With 5 bases removed from V and 6 bases from J, the gap between germline ends came to 17 bases. The germline V gene has CDR1 SQVTM and CDR2 ANQGSEA. The CDR3 is 14 amino acids. CDR3 DNA sequence: TGCAGCGTTCGGGGCGAGGCAGGGAGTCAGCCCCAGCATTTT. It specifies CSVRGEAGSQPQHF. The entire variable domain, with the rest obtained from reference TRBV29-1 and TRBJ1-5, is as follows: SAVISQKPSRDICQRGTSLTIQCQVDSQVTMMFWYRQQPGQSLTLIATANQGSEATYESGFVIDKFPISRPNLTFSTLTVSNMSPEDSSIYLCSVRGEAGSQPQHFGDGTRLSIL.

This clonotype was observed a few times. This chain connects TRBV18 to TRBJ1-1; D possibly corresponds to TRBD1 (6 bases). The germline CDR1 and CDR2 sequences are KGHSH and LQKENI. This CDR3 region has 16 residues. V lost 2 bases and J lost 0, with 13 bases in between. Written as DNA, the CDR3 is TGTGCCAGCTCACCAGGGGTGGGGGCCTTGAACACTGAAGCTTTCTTT. Translation gives CASSPGVGALNTEAFF.

This clonotype turned up a few times. The chain joins TRBV5-1 to TRBJ2-5; 10 bases fit TRBD1. V shed 4 bases and J 4 bases; nucleotides not matched to a gene: 4. The CDR3 contains 14 residues. CDR1 SGHRS and CDR2 YFSETQ come from the germline V gene. CDR3 residues: CASSVTGGGETQYF. In DNA, the CDR3 is TGCGCCAGCAGCGTGACAGGGGGCGGAGAGACCCAGTACTTC.

The V call is TRBV5-5, the J call TRBJ2-1, with D perhaps assigned TRBD1 or TRBD2 (5 bases each). Germline V lookup: CDR1 SGHKS, CDR2 YYEKEE (reference sequence). CDR3 size: 18 residues. Trimming removed 3 bases at V and 0 bases at J, with 19 bases between. CDR3 bases: TGTGCCAGCAGCTCCCGGAGGTGGACACACAGCTCCTACAATGAGCAGTTCTTC. It translates to CASSSRRWTHSSYNEQFF.

This sequence joins TRBV4-1 and TRBJ2-1; perhaps TRBD2 as D (6 bases). CDR1 and CDR2 from the germline V gene are MGHRA and YSYEKL. V gave up 5 bases and J gave up 7 bases, with 9 bases separating them. This CDR3 comprises 12 residues. DNA for the CDR3: TGCGCCAGCAGCGACGGGAGAAATGAGCAGTTCTTC. Protein: CASSDGRNEQFF.

V gene TRBV20-1 combines with J gene TRBJ2-5; 7 nucleotides match TRBD2. Germline CDR1 DFQATT, CDR2 SNEGSKA (reference sequence). This CDR3 is 12 amino acids long. Trimming at V came to 8 bases and at J to 0 bases, leaving 3 bases not matched to a gene. The CDR3 sequence is CSFGGYQETQYF. Written as DNA, the CDR3 is TGCAGTTTCGGGGGGTACCAAGAGACCCAGTACTTC.

This clonotype has only a few counts. The chain couples TRBV7-3 to TRBJ2-3, with 16 bases aligning to TRBD2. The length of the CDR3 is 19 residues. The junction had 4 bases not matched to a gene; V was cut back by 0 bases and J by 1 base. Germline loops: CDR1 SGHTA, CDR2 FQGTGA. Here the CDR3 DNA reads TGTGCCAGCAGCTTAACGGGACTAGCGGGAGGGTGGGGCACAGATACGCAGTATTTT. This sequence encodes CASSLTGLAGGWGTDTQYF. The full variable domain, rest sourced from reference TRBV7-3 and TRBJ2-3, is GAGVSQTPSNKVTEKGKYVELRCDPISGHTALYWYRQSLGQGPEFLIYFQGTGAADDSGLPNDRFFAVRPEGSVSTLKIQRTERGDSAVYLCASSLTGLAGGWGTDTQYFGPGTRLTVL.

The J gene is TRBJ1-6, the V gene TRBV28, with a possible D match to TRBD1 (6 bases). CDR3 length equals 18 residues. Germline CDR1 is MDHEN and CDR2 is SYDVKM. The V end was cut by 11 bases, the J end by 0 bases, with 23 bases between. CDR3 sequence (DNA): TGTGCCTCGAGGGGGGGCTTAGACTTTAGCTCCTATAATTCACCCCTCCACTTT. This gives the protein CASRGGLDFSSYNSPLHF.

This sequence joins TRBV24-1 and TRBJ2-2, with D hard to call. The CDR3 spans 14 residues. Per germline, CDR1 KGHDR and CDR2 SFDVKD. V was cut by 9 bases and J by 4 bases, with 14 bases left in between. For the CDR3, the DNA is TGTGCCACCCAATCCGGCCGGTTCACCGGGGAGCTGTTTTTT. It yields the protein CATQSGRFTGELFF.

In this sample, this clonotype turned up many times. The chain combines TRBV2 with TRBJ1-1, with TRBD1 matching 8 bases. Trimming cost V 5 bases and J 10 bases; bases outside gene matches: 15. Germline V gives CDR1 SNHLY, CDR2 FYNNEI. The CDR3 runs 15 residues. CDR3 amino acids: CASSRGQGFNFGAFF. In DNA, the CDR3 is TGTGCCAGCAGTCGAGGACAGGGTTTTAATTTTGGAGCTTTCTTT. The whole variable domain, remainder taken from reference TRBV2 and TRBJ1-1, is EPEVTQTPSHQVTQMGQEVILRCVPISNHLYFYWYRQILGQKVEFLVSFYNNEISEKSEIFDDQFSVERPDGSNFTLKIRSTKLEDSAMYFCASSRGQGFNFGAFFGQGTRLTVV.

This clonotype came up a few times. The CDR3 protein is CASRGGHRAYEQYF. The CDR3 bases are TGTGCCAGCAGGGGGGGGCACAGGGCCTACGAGCAGTACTTC. This rearrangement joins TRBV6-1 to TRBJ2-7; D is perhaps TRBD2 (7 bases). Trimming cost V 6 bases and J 2 bases, with 14 bases left between them. This CDR3 region has 14 residues. The germline gives CDR1 MNHNS, CDR2 SASEGT.

This clonotype appeared a few times. V usage is TRBV6-1 and J usage is TRBJ2-4; 9 bases are shared with TRBD1. Germline loops: CDR1 MNHNS, CDR2 SASEGT. V lost 6 bases and J lost 6; bases outside the gene matches: 12. The CDR3 is 16 amino acids. CDR3 bases: TGTGCCAGCAGCGACCAGAACAGGGGGCACGTAAACATTCAGTACTTC. It specifies CASSDQNRGHVNIQYF.

The sample holds many counts of this clonotype. The V call is TRBV29-1, the J call TRBJ2-1; 10 nucleotides match TRBD1. J was trimmed by 8 bases and V by 3 bases; bases with no gene match: 10. This CDR3 is 15 amino acids long. Germline V gene sequence: CDR1 SQVTM, CDR2 ANQGSEA. CDR3 sequence (DNA): TGCAGCGTTGACTCGGACAGGGGGAAGCTCTATGAGCAGTTCTTC. As protein: CSVDSDRGKLYEQFF.

This clonotype has only a few counts. V and J are TRBV9 and TRBJ2-7, with D possibly being TRBD2 (6 bases). This CDR3 is 16 amino acids long. The germline V gene encodes CDR1 SGDLS and CDR2 YYNGEE. The germline V and J ends were trimmed by 0 bases and 5 bases, with 18 bases remaining between them. The chain's CDR3 is CASSVDVSGRKNEQYF. CDR3 nucleotide sequence: TGTGCCAGCAGCGTAGATGTATCGGGGAGGAAGAACGAGCAGTACTTC. The complete variable domain, with remaining parts taken from reference TRBV9 and TRBJ2-7, reads DSGVTQTPKHLITATGQRVTLRCSPRSGDLSVYWYQQSLDQGLQFLIQYYNGEERAKGNILERFSAQQFPDLHSELNLSSLELGDSALYFCASSVDVSGRKNEQYFGPGTRLTVT.